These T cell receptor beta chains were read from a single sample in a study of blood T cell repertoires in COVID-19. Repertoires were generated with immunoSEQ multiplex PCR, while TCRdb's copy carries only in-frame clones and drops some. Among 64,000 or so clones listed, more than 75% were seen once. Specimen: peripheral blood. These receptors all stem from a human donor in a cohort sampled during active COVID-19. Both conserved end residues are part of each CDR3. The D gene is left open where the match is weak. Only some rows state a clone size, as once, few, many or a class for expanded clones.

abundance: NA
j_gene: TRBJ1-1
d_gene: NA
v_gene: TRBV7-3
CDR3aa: CASSPPGLRTEAFF
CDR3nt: TGTGCCAGCAGCCCACCGGGACTCAGGACTGAAGCTTTCTTT

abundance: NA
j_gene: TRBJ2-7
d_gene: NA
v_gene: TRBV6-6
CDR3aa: CASRIRGYEQYF
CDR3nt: TGTGCCAGCAGGATTAGAGGCTACGAGCAGTACTTC

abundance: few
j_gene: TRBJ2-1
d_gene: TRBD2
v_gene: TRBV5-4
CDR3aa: CASSLGSGRASYEQFF
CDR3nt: TGTGCCAGCAGCTTGGGGAGCGGGAGGGCCTCATATGAGCAGTTCTTC

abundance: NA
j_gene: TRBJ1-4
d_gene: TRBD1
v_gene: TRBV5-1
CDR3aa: CASSRMGTANEKLFF
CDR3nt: TGCGCCAGCAGCCGCATGGGGACAGCTAATGAAAAACTGTTTTTT

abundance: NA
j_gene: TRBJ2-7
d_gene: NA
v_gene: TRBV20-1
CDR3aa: CSAGTYEQYF
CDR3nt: TGCAGTGCTGGGACTTACGAGCAGTACTTC

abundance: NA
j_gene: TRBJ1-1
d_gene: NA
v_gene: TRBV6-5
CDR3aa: CASSRDTEAFF
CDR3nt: TGTGCCAGCAGTCGGGACACTGAAGCTTTCTTT

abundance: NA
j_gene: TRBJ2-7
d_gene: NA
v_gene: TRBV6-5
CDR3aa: CASGKTDNYEQYF
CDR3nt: TGTGCCAGCGGGAAGACAGACAATTACGAGCAGTACTTC

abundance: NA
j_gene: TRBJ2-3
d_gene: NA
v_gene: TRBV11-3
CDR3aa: CASSLDLAGADTQYF
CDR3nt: TGTGCCAGCAGCTTAGATTTGGCAGGGGCAGATACGCAGTATTTT

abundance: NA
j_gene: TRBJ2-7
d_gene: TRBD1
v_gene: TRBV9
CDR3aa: CASSVGQGAYEQYF
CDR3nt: TGTGCCAGCAGCGTGGGACAGGGAGCCTACGAGCAGTACTTC

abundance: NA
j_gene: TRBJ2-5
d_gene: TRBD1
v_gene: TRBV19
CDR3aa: CASSESRGRETQYF
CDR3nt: TGTGCCAGTTCGGAAAGCAGGGGGCGGGAGACCCAGTACTTC

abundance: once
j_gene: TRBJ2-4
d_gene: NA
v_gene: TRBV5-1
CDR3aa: CASSLPQGGSVTKNIQYF
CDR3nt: TGCGCCAGCAGCTTGCCGCAGGGGGGTTCTGTGACCAAAAACATTCAGTACTTC

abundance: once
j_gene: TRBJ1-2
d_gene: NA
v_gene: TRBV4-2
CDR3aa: CASSQDLSGEGYGYTF
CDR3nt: TGTGCCAGCAGCCAAGATTTGTCAGGGGAGGGCTATGGCTACACCTTC

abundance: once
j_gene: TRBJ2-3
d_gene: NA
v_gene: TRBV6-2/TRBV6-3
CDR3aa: CASSYGQAPTDTQYF
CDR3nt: TGTGCCAGCAGTTACGGCCAGGCTCCAACAGATACGCAGTATTTT

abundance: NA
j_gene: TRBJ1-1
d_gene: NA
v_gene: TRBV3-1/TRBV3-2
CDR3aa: CASSHKVFGGPEAFF
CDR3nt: TGTGCCAGCAGCCATAAAGTATTCGGGGGTCCTGAAGCTTTCTTT

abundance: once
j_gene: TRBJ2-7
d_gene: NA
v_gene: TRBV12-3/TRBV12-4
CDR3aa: CASSLDSTYEQYF
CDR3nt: TGTGCCAGCAGTTTAGACAGTACCTACGAGCAGTACTTC

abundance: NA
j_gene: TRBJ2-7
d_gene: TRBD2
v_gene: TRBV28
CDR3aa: CASPPPGGGHEQYF
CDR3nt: TGTGCCAGCCCTCCTCCGGGAGGAGGCCACGAGCAGTACTTC

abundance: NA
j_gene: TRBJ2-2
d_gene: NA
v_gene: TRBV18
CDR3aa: CASSPLSGNTGELFF
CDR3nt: TGTGCCAGCTCACCACTCTCGGGGAACACCGGGGAGCTGTTTTTT

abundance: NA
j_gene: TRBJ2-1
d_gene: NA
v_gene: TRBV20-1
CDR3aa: CSASGLEQFF
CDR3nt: TGCAGTGCTAGTGGTCTTGAGCAGTTCTTC

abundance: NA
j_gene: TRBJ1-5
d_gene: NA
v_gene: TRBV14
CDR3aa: CASSSGYNQPQHF
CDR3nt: TGTGCCAGCAGCTCGGGGTACAATCAGCCCCAGCATTTT

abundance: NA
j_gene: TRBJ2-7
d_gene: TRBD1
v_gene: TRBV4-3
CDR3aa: CASSPGQGSYEQYF
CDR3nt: TGCGCCAGCTCCCCGGGACAGGGATCCTACGAGCAGTACTTC

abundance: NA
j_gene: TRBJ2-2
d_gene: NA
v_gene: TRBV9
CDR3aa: CASSVGLPNTGELFF
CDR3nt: TGTGCCAGCAGCGTCGGACTCCCGAACACCGGGGAGCTGTTTTTT

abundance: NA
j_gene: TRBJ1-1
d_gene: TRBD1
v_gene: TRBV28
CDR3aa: CASSLNRGGNTEAFF
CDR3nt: TGTGCCAGCAGTTTAAACAGGGGGGGGAACACTGAAGCTTTCTTT

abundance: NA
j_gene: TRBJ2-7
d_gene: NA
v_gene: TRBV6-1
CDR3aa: CASSEGAGRLVRYEQYF
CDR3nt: TGTGCCAGCAGTGAGGGGGCAGGGCGGCTAGTACGCTACGAGCAGTACTTC

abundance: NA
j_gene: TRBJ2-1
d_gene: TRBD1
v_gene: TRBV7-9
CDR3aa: CASSLAGTGGFGQFF
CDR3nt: TGTGCCAGCAGCTTAGCCGGGACAGGGGGGTTTGGGCAGTTCTTC

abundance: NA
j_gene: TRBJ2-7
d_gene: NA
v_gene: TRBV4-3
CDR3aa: CASSQDAVRGGGKSYEQYF
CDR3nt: TGCGCCAGCAGCCAAGATGCAGTCAGGGGCGGGGGAAAATCCTACGAGCAGTACTTC

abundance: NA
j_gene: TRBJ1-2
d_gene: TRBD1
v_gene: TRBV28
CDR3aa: CASSSHQGALGYTF
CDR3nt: TGTGCCAGCAGCTCACACCAGGGGGCGCTTGGCTACACCTTC

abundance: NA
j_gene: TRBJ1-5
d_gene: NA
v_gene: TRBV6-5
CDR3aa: CASSTGSWRQPQHF
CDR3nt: TGTGCCAGCAGTACAGGGTCGTGGAGGCAGCCCCAGCATTTT

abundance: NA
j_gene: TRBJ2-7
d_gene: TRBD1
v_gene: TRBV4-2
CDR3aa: CASSQDRDSHEQYF
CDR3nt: TGTGCCAGCAGCCAAGATCGGGACAGCCACGAGCAGTACTTC

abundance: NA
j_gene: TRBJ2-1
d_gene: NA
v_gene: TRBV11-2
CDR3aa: CASSLSPRSSYNEQFF
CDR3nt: TGTGCCAGCAGCCTTAGCCCCCGGAGCTCCTACAATGAGCAGTTCTTC

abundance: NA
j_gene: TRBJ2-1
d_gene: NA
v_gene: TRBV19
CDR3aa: CASSMEGGYEQFF
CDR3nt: TGTGCCAGTAGTATGGAGGGAGGCTATGAGCAGTTCTTC

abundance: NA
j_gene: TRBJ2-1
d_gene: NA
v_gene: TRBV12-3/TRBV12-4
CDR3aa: CASGTSLHGEQFF
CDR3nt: TGTGCCTCAGGAACAAGCCTACATGGTGAGCAGTTCTTC

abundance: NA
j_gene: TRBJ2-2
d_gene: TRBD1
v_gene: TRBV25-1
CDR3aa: CASRPTGVTGELFF
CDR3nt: TGTGCCAGCAGGCCGACAGGGGTCACCGGGGAGCTGTTTTTT

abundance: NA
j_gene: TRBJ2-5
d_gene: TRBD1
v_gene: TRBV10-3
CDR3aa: CAIGQGRETQYF
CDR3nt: TGTGCCATCGGACAGGGAAGGGAGACCCAGTACTTC

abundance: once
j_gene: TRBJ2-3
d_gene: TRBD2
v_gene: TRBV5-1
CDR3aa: CASSGQREGPPDTQYF
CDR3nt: TGCGCCAGCAGTGGGCAGCGGGAGGGCCCCCCAGATACGCAGTATTTT

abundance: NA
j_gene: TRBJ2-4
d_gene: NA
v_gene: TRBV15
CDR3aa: CATSRVTGLQYF
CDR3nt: TGTGCCACCAGCAGAGTTACAGGTCTTCAGTACTTC

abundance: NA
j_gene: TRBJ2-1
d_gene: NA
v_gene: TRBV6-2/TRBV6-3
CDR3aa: CASSYLATNEQFF
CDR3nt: TGTGCCAGCAGTTATCTAGCTACCAATGAGCAGTTCTTC

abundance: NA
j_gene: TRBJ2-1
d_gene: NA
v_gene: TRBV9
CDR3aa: CASSVVITGNEQFF
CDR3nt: TGTGCCAGCAGCGTAGTGATTACAGGCAATGAGCAGTTCTTC

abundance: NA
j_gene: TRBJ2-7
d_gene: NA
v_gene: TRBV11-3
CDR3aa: CASSLGPSSEEQYF
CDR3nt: TGTGCCAGCAGCTTAGGCCCTTCCTCCGAGGAGCAGTACTTC

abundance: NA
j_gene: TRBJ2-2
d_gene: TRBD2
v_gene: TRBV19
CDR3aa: CASSIVEGGRELFF
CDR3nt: TGTGCCAGTAGTATAGTCGAGGGAGGGAGGGAGCTGTTTTTT

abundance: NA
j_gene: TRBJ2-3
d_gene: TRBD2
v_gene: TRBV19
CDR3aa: CASSWERESDTQYF
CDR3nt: TGTGCCAGTAGTTGGGAGCGGGAATCAGATACGCAGTATTTT

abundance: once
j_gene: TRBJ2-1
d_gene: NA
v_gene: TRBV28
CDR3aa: CASSFGYRNNEQFF
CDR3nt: TGTGCCAGCAGTTTCGGTTACAGGAACAATGAGCAGTTCTTC